This T cell receptor beta chain was sequenced during a study of T cells in women clearing cervical HPV infection. To note about this clone: Read sequence stops 3 residues before the CDR3 end, and the germline J gene provides the missing end.

There are 12 residues in the CDR3. Looked up from germline, CDR1 is SEHNR and CDR2 is FQNEAQ (reference sequence). V was shortened by 1 base and J by 4 bases, with 5 bases between the two germline ends. Using immunoSEQ multiplex PCR, the repertoire was profiled, and TCRdb retains in-frame clones only, with some absent. The sample's table shows 30,000 to 35,000 clones. The chain has TRBV7-9 and TRBJ2-7, with no clear D. The clonotype was recovered from a woman aged 18-69 years with a cervical HPV16 infection that either progressed to CIN3+ or cleared (not recorded which). Source material: blood buffy coat. The CDR3 spells CASSLVGYEQYF. The CDR3 DNA, read in part, is TGTGCCAGCAGCTTAGTAGGGTACGAG.